The T cell receptor beta chain under discussion was sequenced for a study of blood T cell repertoires in COVID-19. Germline V CDR1 and CDR2: SGHNT, YENEEA. Between the trimmed V and J ends, which lost 3 bases and 4 bases, there was a span of 6 bases. CDR3 length: 13 amino acids. Sequenced by immunoSEQ multiplex PCR; TCRdb stores in-frame clones only, minus some. The top ten hold 5.7% of the sample, which has tens of thousands of clones, 70% to 85% seen once. The sequenced sample consisted of peripheral blood. The genes are TRBV11-3 and TRBJ2-2, with D possibly TRBD2 on 6 matching bases. The sequence came from a man aged 45-60 years with active or convalescent COVID-19. The CDR3 DNA sequence: TGTGCCAGCAGCTTGACTAGCACCGGGGAGCTGTTTTTT. This gives the protein CASSLTSTGELFF.